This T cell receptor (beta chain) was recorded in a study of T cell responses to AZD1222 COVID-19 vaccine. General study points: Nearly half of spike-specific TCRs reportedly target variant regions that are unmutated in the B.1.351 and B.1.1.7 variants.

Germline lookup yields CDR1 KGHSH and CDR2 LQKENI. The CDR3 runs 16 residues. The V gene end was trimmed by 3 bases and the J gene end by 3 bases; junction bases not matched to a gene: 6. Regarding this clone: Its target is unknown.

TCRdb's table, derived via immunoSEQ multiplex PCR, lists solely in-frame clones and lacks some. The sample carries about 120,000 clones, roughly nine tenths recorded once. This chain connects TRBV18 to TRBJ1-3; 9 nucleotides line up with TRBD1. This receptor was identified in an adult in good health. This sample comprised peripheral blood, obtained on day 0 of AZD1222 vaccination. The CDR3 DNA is TGTGCCAGCTCACCGACAGGGGGATTCGGTGGAAACACCATATATTTT. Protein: CASSPTGGFGGNTIYF.